Listed below are T cell receptor beta chains from one sample, sequenced in a study of blood T cell repertoires in COVID-19. Only in-frame clones appear in the TCRdb table, and some are missing; sequencing was by immunoSEQ multiplex PCR. The sample records 400,000 to 500,000 clones, around nine tenths being singletons. Sequencing was carried out using PBMCs or T cells enriched from blood (not recorded which). The source is a woman in her thirties or forties who had recovered from COVID-19. The CDR3 runs from the conserved cysteine through the conserved F or W. A D gene is named only where the DNA matches it firmly. The size entry is marked missing in some rows and otherwise reads once, few, many or a size class.

d_call: TRBD2
j_call: TRBJ2-5
clone_size: .
cdr3_length: 18
v_call: TRBV3-1/TRBV3-2
cdr3_nt: TGTGCCAGCAGCCAGGGAAAGACTAGCGGGAGGGCCTTTGAGACCCAGTACTTC
cdr3_aa: CASSQGKTSGRAFETQYF

d_call: .
j_call: TRBJ2-2
clone_size: .
cdr3_length: 16
v_call: TRBV27
cdr3_nt: TGTGCCAGCAGTTTATGGGAGCCCGGGAACACCGGGGAGCTGTTTTTT
cdr3_aa: CASSLWEPGNTGELFF

d_call: .
j_call: TRBJ2-1
clone_size: .
cdr3_length: 16
v_call: TRBV7-2
cdr3_nt: TGTGCCAGCAGCTCCCAGCCTAGCAACTACTACAATGAGCAGTTCTTC
cdr3_aa: CASSSQPSNYYNEQFF

d_call: .
j_call: TRBJ1-2
clone_size: .
cdr3_length: 13
v_call: TRBV5-6
cdr3_nt: TGTGCCAGCAGCTTGACAGGTTGGGATGGCTACACCTTC
cdr3_aa: CASSLTGWDGYTF

d_call: .
j_call: TRBJ1-1
clone_size: .
cdr3_length: 14
v_call: TRBV5-7
cdr3_nt: TGTGCCAGCACCAAGACGAGGGCGAACACTGAAGCTTTCTTT
cdr3_aa: CASTKTRANTEAFF

d_call: .
j_call: TRBJ1-3
clone_size: .
cdr3_length: 11
v_call: TRBV6-5
cdr3_nt: TGTGCCAGCCACGGGAGAAACACCATATATTTT
cdr3_aa: CASHGRNTIYF

d_call: TRBD1
j_call: TRBJ1-1
clone_size: few
cdr3_length: 16
v_call: TRBV3-1/TRBV3-2
cdr3_nt: TGTGCCAGCAGCCAAGATCGGGGGGACAGGGTGAATGCAGCTTTCTTT
cdr3_aa: CASSQDRGDRVNAAFF

d_call: .
j_call: TRBJ1-5
clone_size: .
cdr3_length: 17
v_call: TRBV3-1/TRBV3-2
cdr3_nt: TGTGCCAGCAGCCCCCTACTCCCGGGTAGCAGCAATCAGCCCCAGCATTTT
cdr3_aa: CASSPLLPGSSNQPQHF

d_call: .
j_call: TRBJ1-1
clone_size: .
cdr3_length: 14
v_call: TRBV19
cdr3_nt: TGTGCCACTACTATCTTATGGCCTCCCACTGAAGCTTTCTTT
cdr3_aa: CATTILWPPTEAFF

d_call: .
j_call: TRBJ2-5
clone_size: .
cdr3_length: 14
v_call: TRBV15
cdr3_nt: TGTGCCACCAGCCCAGCACCCATAGGGGGGACCCAGTACTTC
cdr3_aa: CATSPAPIGGTQYF

d_call: .
j_call: TRBJ2-2
clone_size: .
cdr3_length: 17
v_call: TRBV21-1
cdr3_nt: TGTGCCAGCAGCAAAGGCATCAGACAGGGAAATACCGGGGAGCTGTTTTTT
cdr3_aa: CASSKGIRQGNTGELFF

d_call: TRBD1
j_call: TRBJ2-3
clone_size: .
cdr3_length: 15
v_call: TRBV7-9
cdr3_nt: TGTGCCAGCAGCTCTGGACAGGGTCTTGCAGATACGCAGTATTTT
cdr3_aa: CASSSGQGLADTQYF

d_call: .
j_call: TRBJ2-5
clone_size: .
cdr3_length: 13
v_call: TRBV18
cdr3_nt: TGTGCCAGCTCACCCCAGGATGGCGAGACCCAGTACTTC
cdr3_aa: CASSPQDGETQYF

d_call: .
j_call: TRBJ1-6
clone_size: .
cdr3_length: 17
v_call: TRBV5-1
cdr3_nt: TGCGCCAGCAGCTTGATGGGCAGTATAACGCGAAATTCACCCCTCCACTTT
cdr3_aa: CASSLMGSITRNSPLHF

d_call: TRBD1
j_call: TRBJ1-2
clone_size: .
cdr3_length: 14
v_call: TRBV9
cdr3_nt: TGTGCCAGCAGCGTAATGGGACAGGGTTATGGCTACACCTTC
cdr3_aa: CASSVMGQGYGYTF

d_call: TRBD1
j_call: TRBJ1-1
clone_size: few
cdr3_length: 15
v_call: TRBV5-4
cdr3_nt: TGTGCCAGCAGCCGTAACAGGGGATCGAACACTGAAGCTTTCTTT
cdr3_aa: CASSRNRGSNTEAFF

d_call: TRBD1
j_call: TRBJ2-1
clone_size: .
cdr3_length: 14
v_call: TRBV14
cdr3_nt: TGTGCCAGCAGCCAAGGGACAGGGATCAATGAGCAGTTCTTC
cdr3_aa: CASSQGTGINEQFF

d_call: .
j_call: TRBJ2-7
clone_size: .
cdr3_length: 15
v_call: TRBV7-7
cdr3_nt: TGTGCCAGCAGCCGACTCGTACCAACTAGATCCGAGCAGTACTTC
cdr3_aa: CASSRLVPTRSEQYF

d_call: TRBD1
j_call: TRBJ2-7
clone_size: .
cdr3_length: 15
v_call: TRBV7-2
cdr3_nt: TGTGCCAGCAGCCCCGGTTTGGACAGGGTACGAGAGCAGTACTTC
cdr3_aa: CASSPGLDRVREQYF

d_call: TRBD1
j_call: TRBJ2-7
clone_size: .
cdr3_length: 17
v_call: TRBV4-3
cdr3_nt: TGCGCCAGCAGCCAAGATTACGGGACAGGGGGCGTCTACGAGCAGTACTTC
cdr3_aa: CASSQDYGTGGVYEQYF

d_call: TRBD2
j_call: TRBJ2-1
clone_size: .
cdr3_length: 15
v_call: TRBV5-1
cdr3_nt: TGCGCCAGCAGTCCCACTAGCGGGTCCTACAATGAGCAGTTCTTC
cdr3_aa: CASSPTSGSYNEQFF

d_call: TRBD2
j_call: TRBJ2-1
clone_size: .
cdr3_length: 15
v_call: TRBV19
cdr3_nt: TGTGCCAGTAGTATACGGGGGGGAGAGGGCCATGAGCAGTTCTTC
cdr3_aa: CASSIRGGEGHEQFF

d_call: .
j_call: TRBJ1-5
clone_size: .
cdr3_length: 15
v_call: TRBV4-1
cdr3_nt: TGCGCCAGCAGCCAAGAGGCGCGGGAACGGCAGCCCCAGCATTTT
cdr3_aa: CASSQEARERQPQHF

d_call: TRBD1
j_call: TRBJ1-3
clone_size: .
cdr3_length: 15
v_call: TRBV11-3
cdr3_nt: TGTGCCAGCAGCTCCCGGACAGGCTCTGGAAACACCATATATTTT
cdr3_aa: CASSSRTGSGNTIYF

d_call: .
j_call: TRBJ2-3
clone_size: .
cdr3_length: 11
v_call: TRBV27
cdr3_nt: TGTGCCAGCAGACAGATAGATACGCAGTATTTT
cdr3_aa: CASRQIDTQYF

d_call: .
j_call: TRBJ2-1
clone_size: .
cdr3_length: 16
v_call: TRBV14
cdr3_nt: TGTGCCAGCAGCCCGACCAAGGACACCAACTACAATGAGCAGTTCTTC
cdr3_aa: CASSPTKDTNYNEQFF

d_call: .
j_call: TRBJ1-2
clone_size: .
cdr3_length: 14
v_call: TRBV28
cdr3_nt: TGTGCCAGCAGTTTATTGGGGCAGGGTAACGGCTACACCTTC
cdr3_aa: CASSLLGQGNGYTF

d_call: TRBD2
j_call: TRBJ2-7
clone_size: .
cdr3_length: 15
v_call: TRBV19
cdr3_nt: TGTGCCAGTAGTCCCCTGGGGACTAGCGCCTACGAGCAGTACTTC
cdr3_aa: CASSPLGTSAYEQYF

d_call: .
j_call: TRBJ2-7
clone_size: .
cdr3_length: 12
v_call: TRBV7-9
cdr3_nt: TGTGCCAGCAGCTTATGGAGTTACGAGCAGTACTTC
cdr3_aa: CASSLWSYEQYF

d_call: .
j_call: TRBJ1-1
clone_size: .
cdr3_length: 17
v_call: TRBV21-1
cdr3_nt: TGTGCCAGCAGCAAAGCCACAGGGGAAAGGGTAAACACTGAAGCTTTCTTT
cdr3_aa: CASSKATGERVNTEAFF

d_call: TRBD1
j_call: TRBJ2-7
clone_size: .
cdr3_length: 14
v_call: TRBV2
cdr3_nt: TGTGCCAGCAGTGAACAAGGACAGGGCTACGAGCAGTACTTC
cdr3_aa: CASSEQGQGYEQYF

d_call: .
j_call: TRBJ1-2
clone_size: .
cdr3_length: 13
v_call: TRBV20-1
cdr3_nt: TGCAGTGCTAGTAGACCGGGGAAAAATGGCTACACCTTC
cdr3_aa: CSASRPGKNGYTF

d_call: .
j_call: TRBJ1-2
clone_size: .
cdr3_length: 18
v_call: TRBV6-1
cdr3_nt: TGTGCCAGCAGTGGGGAGGGGGGGTTCTTTGGCGATCCCTATGGCTACACCTTC
cdr3_aa: CASSGEGGFFGDPYGYTF

d_call: .
j_call: TRBJ2-7
clone_size: .
cdr3_length: 14
v_call: TRBV24-1
cdr3_nt: TGTGCCACCAGTGAAAGGGGGACCTCCTACGAGCAGTACTTC
cdr3_aa: CATSERGTSYEQYF

d_call: .
j_call: TRBJ1-6
clone_size: .
cdr3_length: 17
v_call: TRBV5-1
cdr3_nt: TGCGCCAGCAGCTTGGCGGGAGCCAGAGGGCCTAATTCACCCCTCCACTTT
cdr3_aa: CASSLAGARGPNSPLHF

d_call: TRBD2
j_call: TRBJ2-5
clone_size: .
cdr3_length: 15
v_call: TRBV18
cdr3_nt: TGTGCCAGCTCACCCCTCCCCGGACTAGAAGAGACCCAGTACTTC
cdr3_aa: CASSPLPGLEETQYF

d_call: .
j_call: TRBJ2-7
clone_size: once
cdr3_length: 13
v_call: TRBV12-3/TRBV12-4
cdr3_nt: TGTGCCAGCAGCCGGACTCAAACCTACGAGCAGTACTTC
cdr3_aa: CASSRTQTYEQYF

d_call: TRBD2
j_call: TRBJ2-7
clone_size: once
cdr3_length: 14
v_call: TRBV25-1
cdr3_nt: TGTGCCAGCAAGAGGGGCGGGAGGGGGTACGAGCAGTACTTC
cdr3_aa: CASKRGGRGYEQYF

d_call: .
j_call: TRBJ2-5
clone_size: .
cdr3_length: 14
v_call: TRBV29-1
cdr3_nt: TGCAGCGTTGGGTCCTTATCGGGAGCAGAGACCCAGTACTTC
cdr3_aa: CSVGSLSGAETQYF

d_call: .
j_call: TRBJ1-2
clone_size: .
cdr3_length: 15
v_call: TRBV2
cdr3_nt: TGTGCCAGCAGCGGGGGTTCGGCGATTAACTATGGCTACACCTTC
cdr3_aa: CASSGGSAINYGYTF

d_call: .
j_call: TRBJ1-3
clone_size: .
cdr3_length: 14
v_call: TRBV18
cdr3_nt: TGTGCCAGCTCACGGGGCGTCCCTGGAAACACCATATATTTT
cdr3_aa: CASSRGVPGNTIYF

d_call: .
j_call: TRBJ2-5
clone_size: .
cdr3_length: 16
v_call: TRBV6-2/TRBV6-3
cdr3_nt: TGTGCCAGCAGCTTACCGTGGGGAGCGGCCGGAGGTGGTTTGTACTTC
cdr3_aa: CASSLPWGAAGGGLYF

d_call: .
j_call: TRBJ2-5
clone_size: .
cdr3_length: 14
v_call: TRBV6-2/TRBV6-3
cdr3_nt: TGTGCCAGCAGTTACTGGGCTGTACAAGAGACCCAGTACTTC
cdr3_aa: CASSYWAVQETQYF

d_call: TRBD1
j_call: TRBJ1-4
clone_size: .
cdr3_length: 15
v_call: TRBV7-9
cdr3_nt: TGTGCCAGCAGCGGCAGCGGACAGGGAGCTGAAAAACTGTTTTTT
cdr3_aa: CASSGSGQGAEKLFF

d_call: TRBD1
j_call: TRBJ1-2
clone_size: once
cdr3_length: 13
v_call: TRBV27
cdr3_nt: TGTGCCAGCAGTACATCAGGGGGCTATGGCTACACCTTC
cdr3_aa: CASSTSGGYGYTF

d_call: TRBD2
j_call: TRBJ2-7
clone_size: .
cdr3_length: 14
v_call: TRBV3-1/TRBV3-2
cdr3_nt: TGTGCCAGCAGCCCCCGCGGGGGTAACTACGAGCAGTACTTC
cdr3_aa: CASSPRGGNYEQYF

d_call: TRBD1
j_call: TRBJ1-2
clone_size: .
cdr3_length: 12
v_call: TRBV6-5
cdr3_nt: TGTGCCGGCGGACAGGCGGACTATGGCTACACCTTC
cdr3_aa: CAGGQADYGYTF

d_call: .
j_call: TRBJ2-3
clone_size: .
cdr3_length: 14
v_call: TRBV28
cdr3_nt: TGTGCCAGCAGTTTTGGGACTCACACAGATACGCAGTATTTT
cdr3_aa: CASSFGTHTDTQYF

d_call: TRBD1
j_call: TRBJ1-5
clone_size: .
cdr3_length: 17
v_call: TRBV12-5
cdr3_nt: TGTGCTAGTGGTTTGGGACAGGGTCGGGGTAGCAATCAGCCCCAGCATTTT
cdr3_aa: CASGLGQGRGSNQPQHF

d_call: TRBD2
j_call: TRBJ2-1
clone_size: .
cdr3_length: 18
v_call: TRBV3-1/TRBV3-2
cdr3_nt: TGTGCCAGCAGCCAGACCAGACTAGCGGGAGTCGGACATGTTGAGCAGTTCTTC
cdr3_aa: CASSQTRLAGVGHVEQFF

d_call: .
j_call: TRBJ1-1
clone_size: .
cdr3_length: 16
v_call: TRBV7-2
cdr3_nt: TGTGCCAGCAGCTCCTCTCCCCCGCCTATGAACACTGAAGCTTTCTTT
cdr3_aa: CASSSSPPPMNTEAFF

d_call: .
j_call: TRBJ1-5
clone_size: .
cdr3_length: 13
v_call: TRBV30
cdr3_nt: TGTGCCTGGGCGATCCAGGCCGATCAGCCCCAGCATTTT
cdr3_aa: CAWAIQADQPQHF

d_call: .
j_call: TRBJ2-1
clone_size: .
cdr3_length: 14
v_call: TRBV7-9
cdr3_nt: TGTGCCAGCAGCTACTTGATGCCCACCAATGAGCAGTTCTTC
cdr3_aa: CASSYLMPTNEQFF

d_call: .
j_call: TRBJ1-1
clone_size: .
cdr3_length: 15
v_call: TRBV14
cdr3_nt: TGTGCCAGCAGCCAAGAGTCAGGGTGGAACACTGAAGCTTTCTTT
cdr3_aa: CASSQESGWNTEAFF

d_call: TRBD1
j_call: TRBJ2-3
clone_size: .
cdr3_length: 15
v_call: TRBV3-1/TRBV3-2
cdr3_nt: TGTGCCAGCAGCCACCACAGGGGGCACACAGATACGCAGTATTTT
cdr3_aa: CASSHHRGHTDTQYF

d_call: .
j_call: TRBJ2-5
clone_size: .
cdr3_length: 14
v_call: TRBV19
cdr3_nt: TGTGCCAGTAGTATGGGCGGGGCGTGGGAGACCCAGTACTTC
cdr3_aa: CASSMGGAWETQYF

d_call: .
j_call: TRBJ2-5
clone_size: .
cdr3_length: 19
v_call: TRBV7-9
cdr3_nt: TGTGCCAGCAGCTATAGGCCATTAGGAGGGATGAAAAAGTGGGAGACCCAGTACTTC
cdr3_aa: CASSYRPLGGMKKWETQYF

d_call: .
j_call: TRBJ2-7
clone_size: .
cdr3_length: 14
v_call: TRBV7-9
cdr3_nt: TGTGCCAGCAGCTTACAAGCGGCCCTTTACGAGCAGTACTTC
cdr3_aa: CASSLQAALYEQYF

d_call: .
j_call: TRBJ2-7
clone_size: .
cdr3_length: 15
v_call: TRBV11-2
cdr3_nt: TGTGCCAGCAGCCCGCGAGAGGCGGGGCCCTACGAGCAGTACTTC
cdr3_aa: CASSPREAGPYEQYF